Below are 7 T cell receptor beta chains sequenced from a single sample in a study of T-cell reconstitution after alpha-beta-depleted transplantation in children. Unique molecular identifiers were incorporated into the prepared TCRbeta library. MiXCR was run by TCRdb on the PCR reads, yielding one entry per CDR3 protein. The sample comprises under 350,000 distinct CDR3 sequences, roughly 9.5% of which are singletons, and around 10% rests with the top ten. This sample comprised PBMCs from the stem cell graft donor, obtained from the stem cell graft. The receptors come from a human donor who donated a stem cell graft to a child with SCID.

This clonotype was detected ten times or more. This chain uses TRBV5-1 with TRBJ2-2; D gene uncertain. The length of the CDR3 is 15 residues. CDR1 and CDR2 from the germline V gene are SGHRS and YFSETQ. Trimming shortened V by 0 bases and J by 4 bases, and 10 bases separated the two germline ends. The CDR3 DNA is TGCGCCAGCAGCTTGGATCCGAGTAGCACCGGGGAGCTGTTTTTT. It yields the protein CASSLDPSSTGELFF.

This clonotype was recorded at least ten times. CDR3: CAISGKGQGASEAFF. CDR3 DNA: TGTGCCATCAGTGGGAAAGGACAGGGGGCATCTGAAGCTTTCTTT. The chain combines TRBV10-3 with TRBJ1-1; 11 bases align to TRBD1. This CDR3 has 15 amino acids. CDR1 is ENHRY and CDR2 is SYGVKD in the germline V gene. Trimming at V came to 4 bases and at J to 6 bases, leaving 7 bases not matched to a gene.

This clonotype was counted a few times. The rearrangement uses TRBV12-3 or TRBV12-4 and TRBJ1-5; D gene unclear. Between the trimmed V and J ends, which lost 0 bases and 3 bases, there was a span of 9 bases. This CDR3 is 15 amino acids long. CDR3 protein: CASSLAGDNNQPQHF. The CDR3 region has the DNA TGTGCCAGCAGTTTAGCGGGAGACAACAATCAGCCCCAGCATTTT.

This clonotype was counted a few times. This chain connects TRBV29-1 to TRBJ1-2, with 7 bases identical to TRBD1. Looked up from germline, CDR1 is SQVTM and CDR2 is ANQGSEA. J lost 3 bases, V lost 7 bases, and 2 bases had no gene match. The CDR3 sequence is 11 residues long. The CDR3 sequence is CSAGTDYGYTF. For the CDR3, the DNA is TGCAGCGCCGGGACAGACTATGGCTACACCTTC.

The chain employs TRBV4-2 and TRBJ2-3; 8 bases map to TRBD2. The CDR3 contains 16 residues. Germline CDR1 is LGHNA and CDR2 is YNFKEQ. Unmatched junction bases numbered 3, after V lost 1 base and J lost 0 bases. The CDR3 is CASSQAGGVSTDTQYF. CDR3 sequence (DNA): TGTGCCAGCAGCCAAGCCGGGGGGGTTAGCACAGATACGCAGTATTTT.

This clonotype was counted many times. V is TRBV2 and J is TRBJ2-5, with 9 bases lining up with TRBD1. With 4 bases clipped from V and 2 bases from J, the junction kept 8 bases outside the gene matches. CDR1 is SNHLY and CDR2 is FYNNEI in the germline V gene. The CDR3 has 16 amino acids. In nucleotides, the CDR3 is TGTGCCAGCAGTGTACAGGGACAGGGAGATCAAGAGACCCAGTACTTC. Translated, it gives CASSVQGQGDQETQYF. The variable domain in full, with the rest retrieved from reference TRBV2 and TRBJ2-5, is EPEVTQTPSHQVTQMGQEVILRCVPISNHLYFYWYRQILGQKVEFLVSFYNNEISEKSEIFDDQFSVERPDGSNFTLKIRSTKLEDSAMYFCASSVQGQGDQETQYFGPGTRLLVL.

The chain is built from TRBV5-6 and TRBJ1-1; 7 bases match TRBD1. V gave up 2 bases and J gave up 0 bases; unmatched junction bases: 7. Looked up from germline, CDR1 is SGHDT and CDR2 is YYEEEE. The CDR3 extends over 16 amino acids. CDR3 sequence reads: CASSFLETGMNTEAFF. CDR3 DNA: TGTGCCAGCAGCTTTTTGGAGACAGGGATGAACACTGAAGCTTTCTTT.